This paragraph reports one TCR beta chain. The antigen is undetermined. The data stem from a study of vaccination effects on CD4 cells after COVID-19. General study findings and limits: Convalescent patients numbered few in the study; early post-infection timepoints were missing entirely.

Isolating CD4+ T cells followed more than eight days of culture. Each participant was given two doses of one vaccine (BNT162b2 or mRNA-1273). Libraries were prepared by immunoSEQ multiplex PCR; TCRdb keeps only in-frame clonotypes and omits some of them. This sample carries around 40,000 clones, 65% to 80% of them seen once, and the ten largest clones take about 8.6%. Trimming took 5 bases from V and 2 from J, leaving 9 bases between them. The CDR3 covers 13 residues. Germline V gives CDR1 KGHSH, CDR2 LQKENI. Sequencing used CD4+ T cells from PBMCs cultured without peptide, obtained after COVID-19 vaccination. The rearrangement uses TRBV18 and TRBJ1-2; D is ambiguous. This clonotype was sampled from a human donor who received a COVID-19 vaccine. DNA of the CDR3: TGTGCCAGCTCATTGGACGGAAACTATGGCTACACCTTC. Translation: CASSLDGNYGYTF.